Below are 13 T cell receptor beta chains sequenced from a single sample in a study of vaccination effects on CD4 cells after COVID-19. Upon completion of more than 9 days in culture, CD4+ T cells were isolated. Clones were read by immunoSEQ multiplex PCR, and TCRdb kept only the in-frame ones, dropping some. The top ten hold roughly 25% of the sample, which has tens of thousands of clones, approximately 78% seen once. What these receptors recognize is not known. The input for sequencing was CD4+ T cells from PBMCs cultured without peptide, taken before COVID-19 vaccination. The receptors come from a human donor who had a prior SARS-CoV-2 infection.

The V gene is TRBV9, the J gene TRBJ1-5, with D tentatively TRBD1 (6 bases). The germline V and J ends were trimmed by 3 bases and 6 bases, with 16 bases remaining between them. This CDR3 comprises 15 residues. CDR1 SGDLS and CDR2 YYNGEE come from the germline V gene. This CDR3 is CASSAGHGPSQPQHF. CDR3 in DNA: TGTGCCAGCAGCGCGGGACACGGGCCCAGTCAGCCCCAGCATTTT.

This sequence joins TRBV7-9 and TRBJ1-6; the match to TRBD1 covers 7 bases. There are 13 residues in the CDR3. Per germline, CDR1 SEHNR and CDR2 FQNEAQ (reference sequence). V was pared by 0 bases and J by 11 bases, with 1 base of the junction left unmatched. Here the CDR3 DNA reads TGTGCCAGCAGCTTAGCGACAGGGACACCCCTCCACTTT. Protein sequence: CASSLATGTPLHF.

J is TRBJ2-7 and V is TRBV7-2; TRBD1 is a possible D gene (6 bases). Trimming pared 2 bases from V and 3 bases from J, leaving 17 bases between. CDR3 length: 16 residues. Germline lookup yields CDR1 SGHTA and CDR2 FQGNSA. Written as DNA, the CDR3 is TGTGCCAGCAGCTTAAGGGGGTACCGGGATTTCTACGAGCAGTACTTC. Its translation: CASSLRGYRDFYEQYF.

The chain is built from TRBV2 and TRBJ1-1, with D perhaps matching TRBD1 (5 bases). CDR1 and CDR2 (germline): SNHLY, FYNNEI. This CDR3 region has 12 residues. Trimming removed 8 bases from V and 8 bases from J, with 15 bases in between. CDR3 DNA sequence: TGTGCCAGCGGGGGGGGACGAAGAGAAGCTTTCTTT. It is translated as CASGGGRREAFF.

The J gene is TRBJ2-3, the V gene TRBV4-3; TRBD2 matches at 12 bases. Germline values: CDR1 LGHNA, CDR2 YSLEER. V lost 0 bases, J lost 5 bases, and 3 bases stayed unmatched. The CDR3 length is 16 residues. The CDR3 nucleotides are TGCGCCAGCAGCCAAGATCTAGCGGGAGGGAGAGATACGCAGTATTTT. Translation gives CASSQDLAGGRDTQYF.

The CDR3: CATSDQNPTGAACGNTIYF. CDR3 DNA sequence: TGTGCCACCAGTGATCAAAACCCTACAGGGGCCGCCTGTGGAAACACCATATATTTT. The V gene is TRBV24-1, the J gene TRBJ1-3; 7 bases align to TRBD1. CDR3 length equals 19 residues. CDR1 is KGHDR and CDR2 is SFDVKD in the germline V gene. V trimming: 3 bases; J trimming: 3 bases; junction bases outside the gene matches: 16.

The table lists this clone with a few counts. The CDR3 reads CASSARTRANVLTF. CDR3 coding DNA: TGTGCCAGCAGCGCCCGGACGAGGGCCAACGTCCTGACTTTC. This chain connects TRBV7-9 to TRBJ2-6; D gene uncertain. Per the germline V gene, CDR1 is SEHNR and CDR2 is FQNEAQ (reference sequence). This CDR3 is built from 14 residues. The V end lost 5 bases, the J end lost 5 bases, and 10 bases lay between the germline ends.

This clone appeared once. The chain combines TRBV4-1 with TRBJ1-1, with TRBD1 matching 9 bases. The CDR3 extends over 17 amino acids. The J segment lost 0 bases and the V segment lost 3 bases, leaving 8 bases of the junction unmatched. The germline V gene encodes CDR1 MGHRA and CDR2 YSYEKL. In nucleotides, the CDR3 is TGCGCCAGCAGCCAGAGACAGGGGGGAATTATGAACACTGAAGCTTTCTTT. The encoded protein is CASSQRQGGIMNTEAFF.

Written as DNA, the CDR3 is TGTGCCAGTAGTTCCTTGGATCCGTGGGAGACCCAGTACTTC. Its translation: CASSSLDPWETQYF. The V call is TRBV19, the J call TRBJ2-5; the D is unclear. CDR3 length: 14 amino acids. The germline CDR1 and CDR2 sequences are LNHDA and SQIVND (reference sequence). V lost 5 bases to trimming and J lost 5 bases, with 15 bases between them.

This clone was counted once. The chain has TRBV18 and TRBJ2-1, with a possible D match to TRBD2 (5 bases). This CDR3 contains 19 residues. Looked up from germline, CDR1 is KGHSH and CDR2 is LQKENI. V lost 0 bases to trimming and J lost 0 bases, with 18 bases between them. The CDR3 DNA reads TGTGCCAGCTCACCACCGACGGGATCTCCGGATAGCTCCTACAATGAGCAGTTCTTC. Translated: CASSPPTGSPDSSYNEQFF.

V usage is TRBV6-5 and J usage is TRBJ2-2; tentatively, D is TRBD2 (5 bases). The CDR3 consists of 13 residues. The germline CDR1 and CDR2 sequences are MNHEY and SVGAGI. V was clipped by 5 bases and J by 7 bases, with 11 bases between them. For the CDR3, the DNA is TGTGCCAGCAGTCCTAGCCCCCGCGGGGAGCTGTTTTTT. As protein: CASSPSPRGELFF.

This chain connects TRBV2 to TRBJ2-6, with D perhaps TRBD1 (5 bases). This CDR3 has 15 amino acids. Per germline, CDR1 SNHLY and CDR2 FYNNEI. Trimming stripped 5 bases from V and 0 bases from J, with 8 bases between. This CDR3 is CASSPDSSGANVLTF. The DNA of the CDR3 is TGTGCCAGCAGTCCCGACAGCTCTGGGGCCAACGTCCTGACTTTC.

The chain uses TRBV7-8 and TRBJ2-2; the D gene is possibly TRBD1 (7 bases). From germline, CDR1 is SGHVS and CDR2 FQNEAQ. The V gene lost 5 bases and the J gene lost 6 bases, with 16 bases spanning the gap. This CDR3 spans 15 amino acids. CDR3 residues: CASSRGGGMAGELFF. In nucleotides, the CDR3 is TGTGCCAGCAGCCGAGGAGGGGGCATGGCCGGGGAGCTGTTTTTT.